This TCR beta chain was sequenced in a study of T cells expressing NK-cell markers. Making the TCR beta cDNA relied on 5'RACE template switching with UMIs. TCRdb derives one entry per CDR3 protein from the 5' RACE reads, leaving out DNA. This listing includes roughly 160,000 distinct CDR3 sequences. Worth noting for this clonotype: Its antigen is currently unknown.

Germline loops: CDR1 SGHAT, CDR2 FQDESV (reference sequence). There are 12 residues in the CDR3. The study, taken as a whole, reports: The CD3+CD56-NKG2C+ fraction was also led by these clonotypes in a few donors. Each of 6 or 7 donors carried dominant NKG2C+ clonotypes accounting for about 1.0-7.0% of CD8+ T cells.

The sequenced material came from blood T cells: a sorted CD56 or NKG2C T cell subset, CD4+ or CD8+ T cells, or bulk PBMC T cells (not recorded which). This sequence joins TRBV11-1 and TRBJ2-7. This sequence was found in a man aged 18-75 years in good health. The chain's CDR3 is CASGGPPAEQYF.